These T cell receptor beta chains were read from a single sample in a study of cytomegalovirus exposure and HLA in healthy donors. Produced via immunoSEQ multiplex PCR; TCRdb's table is partial and in-frame only. Here the sample table reports tens of thousands of clones. Sequencing was carried out using PBMCs. Receptors originate from a woman in her 30s in good health and CMV-seropositive. CDR3s include the opening cysteine and the closing phenylalanine or tryptophan. Each record gives: D gene, CDR3 length, V gene, J gene, CDR3 protein, CDR3 DNA. D genes are given only for firm matches.

-	14	TRBV6-1	TRBJ1-1	CASRERRGGTEAFF	TGTGCCAGCAGGGAGAGAAGGGGGGGCACTGAAGCTTTCTTT
-	13	TRBV30	TRBJ1-6	CAWTGPYNSPLHF	TGTGCCTGGACAGGGCCGTATAATTCACCCCTCCACTTT
TRBD1	17	TRBV28	TRBJ1-6	CASSLSDRGLDNSPLHF	TGTGCCAGCAGTTTAAGCGACAGGGGTCTCGATAATTCACCCCTCCACTTT
TRBD1	13	TRBV11-2	TRBJ2-7	CASSLEPGGEQYF	TGTGCCAGCAGCTTAGAACCAGGGGGCGAGCAGTACTTC
-	15	TRBV5-1	TRBJ2-2	CASSSDFSNTGELFF	TGCGCCAGCAGCTCGGACTTCTCGAACACCGGGGAGCTGTTTTTT
TRBD1	16	TRBV4-1	TRBJ1-4	CASSQDTRTGAEKLFF	TGCGCCAGCAGCCAAGATACCCGGACAGGGGCTGAAAAACTGTTTTTT
TRBD1	14	TRBV7-9	TRBJ2-7	CASSEGQGPYEQYF	TGTGCCAGCAGCGAAGGACAGGGGCCCTACGAGCAGTACTTC
-	14	TRBV7-2	TRBJ2-3	CASSLVLNTDTQYF	TGTGCCAGCAGCTTAGTACTAAACACAGATACGCAGTATTTT
TRBD1	15	TRBV5-4	TRBJ2-7	CASSSGQGASYEQYF	TGTGCCAGCAGCTCCGGACAGGGGGCCTCCTACGAGCAGTACTTC
TRBD1	16	TRBV6-1	TRBJ1-6	CASSQGAGQFFSPLHF	TGTGCCAGCAGTCAAGGGGCGGGACAGTTTTTCTCACCCCTCCACTTT
-	12	TRBV7-9	TRBJ1-1	CASSSYSAEAFF	TGTGCCAGCAGCTCCTACTCGGCTGAAGCTTTCTTT
-	19	TRBV19	TRBJ1-2	CASSIRTEALVPDGYGYTF	TGTGCCAGTAGTATAAGGACAGAAGCCTTGGTCCCGGATGGGTATGGCTACACCTTC
TRBD1	16	TRBV27	TRBJ1-2	CASSIRTGASMIGYTF	TGTGCCAGCAGTATACGGACAGGGGCTAGTATGATCGGCTACACCTTC
TRBD2	15	TRBV11-2	TRBJ2-1	CASSFERGNHNEQFF	TGTGCCAGCAGTTTCGAGCGGGGGAACCACAATGAGCAGTTCTTC
TRBD1	14	TRBV19	TRBJ1-1	CASRADRERTEAFF	TGTGCCAGTAGGGCAGACAGGGAAAGGACTGAAGCTTTCTTT
-	13	TRBV7-8	TRBJ1-2	CASSPVLRGGYTF	TGTGCCAGCAGCCCTGTCCTCCGAGGCGGCTACACCTTC
-	13	TRBV10-3	TRBJ1-3	CAISGVSGNTIYF	TGTGCCATCAGCGGGGTCTCTGGAAACACCATATATTTT
TRBD2	14	TRBV5-4	TRBJ2-4	CASSLRGEADIQYF	TGTGCCAGCAGCTTGCGGGGGGAGGCAGACATTCAGTACTTC
-	13	TRBV30	TRBJ1-2	CAWSVFGNYGYTF	TGTGCCTGGAGTGTATTCGGGAACTATGGCTACACCTTC
TRBD1	14	TRBV15	TRBJ1-5	CATSPPGQGQPQHF	TGTGCCACCAGCCCCCCGGGACAGGGACAGCCCCAGCATTTT
-	15	TRBV19	TRBJ2-1	CASSMEGAGYNEQFF	TGTGCCAGTAGTATGGAGGGGGCGGGCTACAATGAGCAGTTCTTC
-	12	TRBV5-6	TRBJ2-1	CASSSFSREQFF	TGTGCCAGCAGCTCCTTTTCTCGTGAGCAGTTCTTC
TRBD2	16	TRBV25-1	TRBJ2-5	CASSESGTRYQETQYF	TGTGCCAGCAGTGAATCGGGGACTAGGTACCAAGAGACCCAGTACTTC
-	15	TRBV12-5	TRBJ1-6	CASGLDSSYNSPLHF	TGTGCTAGTGGTTTGGATAGCTCCTATAATTCACCCCTCCACTTT
-	13	TRBV6-5	TRBJ1-2	CASTAVPLDGYTF	TGTGCCAGCACCGCGGTCCCTTTAGATGGCTACACCTTC
-	13	TRBV29-1	TRBJ1-3	CSVVRDSGNTIYF	TGCAGCGTTGTGAGGGACTCTGGAAACACCATATATTTT
TRBD1	16	TRBV4-1	TRBJ2-2	CASSLGRDRDTGELFF	TGCGCCAGCAGCCTCGGTAGGGACAGGGACACCGGGGAGCTGTTTTTT
-	14	TRBV7-8	TRBJ1-1	CASSPLDRGTEAFF	TGTGCCAGCAGCCCGTTAGACAGAGGCACTGAAGCTTTCTTT
TRBD1	16	TRBV10-3	TRBJ2-7	CAISEKYGTATYEQYF	TGTGCCATCAGTGAAAAATACGGGACAGCTACCTACGAGCAGTACTTC
-	16	TRBV4-1	TRBJ2-2	CASSQVGRANTGELFF	TGCGCCAGCAGCCAAGTCGGCAGGGCGAACACCGGGGAGCTGTTTTTT
TRBD1	15	TRBV5-1	TRBJ2-1	CASSLRGQGGNEQFF	TGCGCCAGCTCCCTACGGGGACAGGGGGGGAATGAGCAGTTCTTC
-	13	TRBV27	TRBJ2-3	CASMGLSTDTQYF	TGTGCCAGCATGGGCCTCAGCACAGATACGCAGTATTTT
-	16	TRBV2	TRBJ1-3	CASSESKPSSGNTIYF	TGTGCCAGCAGTGAATCTAAACCGAGCTCTGGAAACACCATATATTTT
-	14	TRBV19	TRBJ1-2	CASSMAFAGYGYTF	TGTGCCAGTAGTATGGCATTTGCGGGCTATGGCTACACCTTC
-	14	TRBV5-1	TRBJ2-3	CASGGELATDTQYF	TGCGCCAGCGGAGGGGAACTCGCCACGGATACGCAGTATTTT
TRBD2	16	TRBV18	TRBJ2-3	CASSPRLAGGEDTQYF	TGTGCCAGCTCACCACGGCTAGCGGGGGGGGAAGATACGCAGTATTTT